The entry below describes one TCR beta chain. Its antigen remains undetermined. Base qualities are not recorded, but no much larger clone differs from it by a single base. High-throughput TCR beta sequencing profiled peripheral blood CD8+ and CD4+ T cells from healthy donors, Susac syndrome patients and multiple sclerosis patients. The Susac syndrome patients fulfilled recently defined diagnostic criteria for definite or probable disease. Bulk CD8+ and CD4+ T cells were purified by magnetic negative isolation, while CD8+ TEMRA cells were enriched using FACS. Blood was collected in EDTA tubes and processed within 24 hours, with PBMCs isolated through density gradient centrifugation. PBMCs destined for TCR sequencing were cryopreserved in liquid nitrogen and later thawed in a 37 °C water bath. Purity of sorted or isolated CD4+, CD8+ and CD8+ TEMRA cells was at least 90%. RNA was extracted using the RNeasy kit, and roughly 0.5 to 1 microgram was reverse transcribed with random hexamers. The immunoSEQ multiplex PCR assay, covering 54 Vbeta and 13 Jbeta segments, was used to amplify TCR beta CDR3 regions. PCR amplification bias was corrected by using a synthetic template baseline for primer optimization and computational correction. On the study's bioinformatics: Reads were annotated to V, D and J genes per IMGT and analyzed with immunoSEQ Analyzer, keeping only productive sequences. Clonality was computed as one minus Shannon entropy normalized by log2 of the number of productive unique sequences. For each patient and control, public and private clones were evaluated within the 100 most prevalent clones. Clones were defined as Susac-specific when absent from the healthy and MS cohorts, from about 1,100 published viral clones and from other ImmuneACCESS disease sequences. TCRdb reworked the public reads: Q25 trimming with fastp, MiXCR clone assembly, productive beta chains retained. Records with the same CDR3 protein are collapsed into one entry carrying the most frequent genes and DNA. The V and J calls and clone size are TCRdb's, not the authors'. A total of about 140,000 distinct CDR3 sequences appear in this sample, around 93% of them only once. 0.14% of the sample belongs to the ten largest clones.

The data originate from a study of CD8 T cells in Susac syndrome (dated by TCRdb to the late 2010s). For the wider study: Of the Susac syndrome patients who were sequenced, under 10 were in clinical remission while about six had clinically active disease. Susac syndrome patients were therapy-naive, on corticosteroids (some also receiving IVIg), or on IVIg alone at blood withdrawal. Repertoire sequencing was used to test whether CD8+ T cell activation and differentiation in Susac syndrome was antigen driven. Broad study findings and their caveats: The study acknowledged that relatively few individuals were included in the TCR sequencing and HLA analysis. In the CD4+ T cell repertoire of Susac syndrome patients, clonal expansion was not detected.

From the cysteine up to the phenylalanine, the CDR3 has a length of 14 residues. CDR3 DNA only is kept here, 42 bases in frame from base 1. The germline V gene yields MDHEN for CDR1 and SYDVKM for CDR2. V sheds 0 bases and J sheds 6 bases, leaving 9 bases between their ends. In this chain, TRBV28 is recombined with TRBJ2-1; the D gene is perhaps TRBD1 or TRBD2, each of them matching over 5 bases. Specimen: CD4+ T cells from PBMCs. The sequence was collected from a human donor with Susac syndrome. The sequence in DNA is TGTGCCAGCAGTTTATGGAGGGGAAGCAATGAGCAGTTCTTC. It translates to CASSLWRGSNEQFF.